This is a list of T cell receptor beta chains from one sample in a study of CD8 T cells in Susac syndrome. Each CDR3 protein gets one entry after TCRdb re-called the immunoSEQ multiplex PCR reads with MiXCR. The sample lists approximately 270,000 distinct CDR3 sequences, roughly 93% occurring once. Sequencing was performed on CD4+ T cells from PBMCs. The receptors come from a human donor with multiple sclerosis. CDR3s include the opening cysteine and the closing phenylalanine or tryptophan. The order of the fields is V gene, D gene, clone size, J gene, CDR3 DNA, CDR3 protein. A D gene is named only where the DNA matches it firmly. Some rows have no size entry. The others give once, few or many, or a class for an expanded clone.

V gene: TRBV7-6; D gene: NA; clone size: NA; J gene: TRBJ2-5; CDR3 DNA: TGTGCCAGCAGCTTAGACATTACGGGGAAGATCCAACACAGTCGGGAGACCCAGTACTTC; CDR3 protein: CASSLDITGKIQHSRETQYF
V gene: TRBV19; D gene: NA; clone size: NA; J gene: TRBJ1-1; CDR3 DNA: TGTGCCAGTAGTATTAACATTAACACTGAAGCTTTCTTT; CDR3 protein: CASSININTEAFF
V gene: TRBV28; D gene: NA; clone size: few; J gene: TRBJ2-5; CDR3 DNA: TGTGCCAGCAGTTTAATAGGGAACCAAGAGACCCAGTACTTC; CDR3 protein: CASSLIGNQETQYF
V gene: TRBV9; D gene: NA; clone size: NA; J gene: TRBJ1-3; CDR3 DNA: TGTGCCAGCAGGAGTCCGCCAGGAAACACCATATATTTT; CDR3 protein: CASRSPPGNTIYF
V gene: TRBV2; D gene: TRBD2; clone size: NA; J gene: TRBJ2-1; CDR3 DNA: TGTGCCAGCAGAGCTCTAGCGGGAGGGCCTCTCGATGAGCAGTTCTTC; CDR3 protein: CASRALAGGPLDEQFF
V gene: TRBV12-3/TRBV12-4; D gene: TRBD1; clone size: NA; J gene: TRBJ1-5; CDR3 DNA: TGTGCCAGCACCGGGGACAGGGAGCAGCCCCAGCATTTT; CDR3 protein: CASTGDREQPQHF
V gene: TRBV28; D gene: NA; clone size: NA; J gene: TRBJ1-2; CDR3 DNA: TGTGCCAGCAGTTCTCTCTATGGCTACACCTTC; CDR3 protein: CASSSLYGYTF
V gene: TRBV2; D gene: NA; clone size: NA; J gene: TRBJ2-7; CDR3 DNA: TGTGCCAGCAGTGAATATCGGGGCGCCTACGAGCAGTACTTC; CDR3 protein: CASSEYRGAYEQYF
V gene: TRBV15; D gene: NA; clone size: NA; J gene: TRBJ2-5; CDR3 DNA: TGTGCCACCAGCAGATGGGCGAACACTCAAGAGACCCAGTACTTC; CDR3 protein: CATSRWANTQETQYF
V gene: TRBV5-1; D gene: TRBD1; clone size: NA; J gene: TRBJ2-1; CDR3 DNA: TGCGCCAGCAGCTTGGGGGACAGGAATGACAATGAGCAGTTCTTC; CDR3 protein: CASSLGDRNDNEQFF
V gene: TRBV12-3/TRBV12-4; D gene: TRBD1; clone size: NA; J gene: TRBJ1-5; CDR3 DNA: TGTGCCAGCAGTAGAAATCCCGGGACAGGGCCCAATCAGCCCCAGCATTTT; CDR3 protein: CASSRNPGTGPNQPQHF
V gene: TRBV20-1; D gene: NA; clone size: NA; J gene: TRBJ1-4; CDR3 DNA: TGCAGTGCCCGGCCTAATGAAAAACTGTTTTTT; CDR3 protein: CSARPNEKLFF
V gene: TRBV5-1; D gene: NA; clone size: once; J gene: TRBJ2-5; CDR3 DNA: TGCGCGAGCAGGACTGGGGACCGGGTCTCAAAGACCCAGTACTTC; CDR3 protein: CASRTGDRVSKTQYF
V gene: TRBV5-1; D gene: NA; clone size: NA; J gene: TRBJ2-2; CDR3 DNA: TGCGCCAGCAGCTTAACCCCGGGGGCCGGGGAGCTGTTTTTT; CDR3 protein: CASSLTPGAGELFF
V gene: TRBV27; D gene: NA; clone size: NA; J gene: TRBJ2-5; CDR3 DNA: TGTGCCAGCAGTCCCCTCCGAAGGGAGACCCAGTACTTC; CDR3 protein: CASSPLRRETQYF
V gene: TRBV21-1; D gene: NA; clone size: once; J gene: TRBJ2-2; CDR3 DNA: TGTGCCAGCAGCAAAACTAGACTCACGAACACCGGGGAGCTGTTTTTT; CDR3 protein: CASSKTRLTNTGELFF
V gene: TRBV5-1; D gene: NA; clone size: NA; J gene: TRBJ1-5; CDR3 DNA: TGCGCCAGCAGCCCGGGGGGGGCTTCTCAGCCCCAGCATTTT; CDR3 protein: CASSPGGASQPQHF
V gene: TRBV7-9; D gene: NA; clone size: NA; J gene: TRBJ2-3; CDR3 DNA: TGTGCCAGCAGCCCATCGTATTTT; CDR3 protein: CASSPSYF
V gene: TRBV3-1; D gene: TRBD1; clone size: NA; J gene: TRBJ2-1; CDR3 DNA: TGTGCCAGCAGCCAAAGTTCACCGACAGGGAACTACAATGAGCAGTTCTTC; CDR3 protein: CASSQSSPTGNYNEQFF
V gene: TRBV7-2; D gene: NA; clone size: once; J gene: TRBJ1-5; CDR3 DNA: TGTGCCAGCAGCTTAAAGGGGATCGGGCCCCAGCATTTT; CDR3 protein: CASSLKGIGPQHF
V gene: TRBV5-1; D gene: TRBD1; clone size: NA; J gene: TRBJ1-5; CDR3 DNA: TGCGCCAGCAGCCCGACAGGGGACAGCTATCAGCCCCAGCATTTT; CDR3 protein: CASSPTGDSYQPQHF
V gene: TRBV19; D gene: TRBD1; clone size: once; J gene: TRBJ1-2; CDR3 DNA: TGTGCCAGTAGTATCTGGGACAGGGATTTGCGTGGCTACACCTTC; CDR3 protein: CASSIWDRDLRGYTF
V gene: TRBV6-1; D gene: NA; clone size: NA; J gene: TRBJ2-5; CDR3 DNA: TGTGCCAGCAGTGATCGAGCCTGGGCCTCTGCGGAGACCCAGTACTTC; CDR3 protein: CASSDRAWASAETQYF
V gene: TRBV2; D gene: NA; clone size: NA; J gene: TRBJ1-1; CDR3 DNA: TGTGCCAGCAATTTTGGTTTAATGAACACTGAAGCTTTCTTT; CDR3 protein: CASNFGLMNTEAFF
V gene: TRBV29-1; D gene: NA; clone size: NA; J gene: TRBJ1-1; CDR3 DNA: TGCAGCGTTGCTCCGGTTCTGAACACTGAAGCTTTCTTT; CDR3 protein: CSVAPVLNTEAFF
V gene: TRBV30; D gene: TRBD1; clone size: NA; J gene: TRBJ2-3; CDR3 DNA: TGTGCCTGGAGTGTACAGGGGGTTGATACGCAGTATTTT; CDR3 protein: CAWSVQGVDTQYF
V gene: TRBV20-1; D gene: NA; clone size: NA; J gene: TRBJ2-7; CDR3 DNA: TGCAGTGCTAGAGATTCCCCCAGCTCCTACGAGCAGTACTTC; CDR3 protein: CSARDSPSSYEQYF
V gene: TRBV4-1; D gene: NA; clone size: NA; J gene: TRBJ2-2; CDR3 DNA: TGCGCCAGCAGCCACGTCGCAGGGCACACCGGGGAGCTGTTTTTT; CDR3 protein: CASSHVAGHTGELFF
V gene: TRBV5-4; D gene: NA; clone size: NA; J gene: TRBJ1-1; CDR3 DNA: TGTGCCAGCAGCTCCCAGATATCTACTACAGGTGGTAAAGTAGCTTTCTTT; CDR3 protein: CASSSQISTTGGKVAFF
V gene: TRBV9; D gene: TRBD2; clone size: NA; J gene: TRBJ2-1; CDR3 DNA: TGTGCCAGCAGCGAGAGCGGGGGGGGCGGGAATGAGCAGTTCTTC; CDR3 protein: CASSESGGGGNEQFF
V gene: TRBV30; D gene: TRBD1; clone size: NA; J gene: TRBJ2-3; CDR3 DNA: TGTGCCTGGAGTGACCGGGACAGGGTCGCAGATACGCAGTATTTT; CDR3 protein: CAWSDRDRVADTQYF
V gene: TRBV6-4; D gene: TRBD1; clone size: NA; J gene: TRBJ1-6; CDR3 DNA: TGTGCCAGCAGTTCCGGGACAGGGCTTTCACCCCTCCACTTT; CDR3 protein: CASSSGTGLSPLHF
V gene: TRBV5-1; D gene: NA; clone size: NA; J gene: TRBJ1-1; CDR3 DNA: TGCGCCAGCAGTGACGGGGGGCAAATGAACACTGAAGCTTTCTTT; CDR3 protein: CASSDGGQMNTEAFF
V gene: TRBV19; D gene: TRBD1; clone size: NA; J gene: TRBJ2-5; CDR3 DNA: TGTGCCAGTAGTACTCCAGGACAGGGAGGACCGTGGCAAGAGACCCAGTACTTC; CDR3 protein: CASSTPGQGGPWQETQYF
V gene: TRBV4-2; D gene: NA; clone size: NA; J gene: TRBJ1-1; CDR3 DNA: TGTGCCAGCAGCCTGGACAGCGGCACCTCGGGGGACACTGAAGCTTTCTTT; CDR3 protein: CASSLDSGTSGDTEAFF
V gene: TRBV5-1; D gene: TRBD2; clone size: NA; J gene: TRBJ2-1; CDR3 DNA: TGCGCCAGCAGCTTATCTAGCGGGAGGGCCGTGAATGAGCAGTTCTTC; CDR3 protein: CASSLSSGRAVNEQFF
V gene: TRBV7-9; D gene: TRBD1; clone size: NA; J gene: TRBJ1-2; CDR3 DNA: TGTGCCAGCAGCGCTGGGGACAGAGTCCTCTATGGCTACACCTTC; CDR3 protein: CASSAGDRVLYGYTF
V gene: TRBV13; D gene: NA; clone size: NA; J gene: TRBJ2-3; CDR3 DNA: TGTGCCAGCAGCATCTGGGACGGTAGCACAGATACGCAGTATTTT; CDR3 protein: CASSIWDGSTDTQYF
V gene: TRBV6-5; D gene: NA; clone size: NA; J gene: TRBJ2-3; CDR3 DNA: TGTGCCAGCACGGGTCTAGGTACGCAGTATTTT; CDR3 protein: CASTGLGTQYF
V gene: TRBV4-1; D gene: NA; clone size: once; J gene: TRBJ2-7; CDR3 DNA: TGCGCCAGCAGCTGCCGGGACACAGACTACGAGCAGTACTTC; CDR3 protein: CASSCRDTDYEQYF
V gene: TRBV9; D gene: TRBD1; clone size: NA; J gene: TRBJ1-2; CDR3 DNA: TGTGCCAGCAGCCCCCAGGGGGGCGTCGATGGCTACACCTTC; CDR3 protein: CASSPQGGVDGYTF
V gene: TRBV6-5; D gene: TRBD2; clone size: NA; J gene: TRBJ2-3; CDR3 DNA: TGTGCCAGCACCCGGGGACTAGCGGGAGCAGATACGCAGTATTTT; CDR3 protein: CASTRGLAGADTQYF
V gene: TRBV19; D gene: TRBD1; clone size: NA; J gene: TRBJ1-1; CDR3 DNA: TGTGCCAGTACCGGAGGGGGCTGGACTGAAGCTTTCTTT; CDR3 protein: CASTGGGWTEAFF
V gene: TRBV5-5; D gene: TRBD1; clone size: NA; J gene: TRBJ1-6; CDR3 DNA: TGTGCCAGCAGCTTCGAGGACAGGGACGATAATTCACCCCTCCACTTT; CDR3 protein: CASSFEDRDDNSPLHF
V gene: TRBV7-3; D gene: TRBD1; clone size: NA; J gene: TRBJ1-2; CDR3 DNA: TGTGCCAGCACCGAAGAGACAGGGGACTATGGCTACACCTTC; CDR3 protein: CASTEETGDYGYTF
V gene: TRBV6-1; D gene: TRBD1; clone size: few; J gene: TRBJ1-1; CDR3 DNA: TGTGCCAGCAGTAAACGACAGGGTGGGAACACTGAAGCTTTCTTT; CDR3 protein: CASSKRQGGNTEAFF
V gene: TRBV7-2; D gene: TRBD1; clone size: NA; J gene: TRBJ1-1; CDR3 DNA: TGTGCCAGCAGCATCAACTCCGGGACAGCGAACACTGAAGCTTTCTTT; CDR3 protein: CASSINSGTANTEAFF
V gene: TRBV24-1; D gene: TRBD1; clone size: NA; J gene: TRBJ1-2; CDR3 DNA: TGTGCCACCAGTGATGCCGGACAGGGGAAGCGTGGCTACACCTTC; CDR3 protein: CATSDAGQGKRGYTF
V gene: TRBV7-8; D gene: NA; clone size: NA; J gene: TRBJ1-1; CDR3 DNA: TGTGCCAGCAGCATAATACGGGGGACTGAAGCTTTCTTT; CDR3 protein: CASSIIRGTEAFF
V gene: TRBV29-1; D gene: NA; clone size: NA; J gene: TRBJ2-7; CDR3 DNA: TGCAGCGTTGTGTCGACAGGCTACTCCTACGAGCAGTACTTC; CDR3 protein: CSVVSTGYSYEQYF
V gene: TRBV12-3/TRBV12-4; D gene: NA; clone size: once; J gene: TRBJ1-5; CDR3 DNA: TGTGCCAGCAGTTTAGAGGATCAGCCCCAGCATTTT; CDR3 protein: CASSLEDQPQHF
V gene: TRBV19; D gene: NA; clone size: NA; J gene: TRBJ1-1; CDR3 DNA: TGTGCCAGTAGTATAGACCGGACAGAGAACACTGAAGCTTTCTTT; CDR3 protein: CASSIDRTENTEAFF
V gene: TRBV7-9; D gene: NA; clone size: NA; J gene: TRBJ2-7; CDR3 DNA: TGTGCCAGCAGCTTGGCCGGGACGGGCTCCTACGAGCAGTACTTC; CDR3 protein: CASSLAGTGSYEQYF
V gene: TRBV5-1; D gene: NA; clone size: NA; J gene: TRBJ1-2; CDR3 DNA: TGCGCCAGCAGCTTGGGGTATGGAGGCGGAACGAACTATGGCTACACCTTC; CDR3 protein: CASSLGYGGGTNYGYTF
V gene: TRBV7-3; D gene: NA; clone size: NA; J gene: TRBJ2-5; CDR3 DNA: TGTGCCAGCAGCTTAATGGGCGGAACCGGGGAGACCCAGTACTTC; CDR3 protein: CASSLMGGTGETQYF
V gene: TRBV20-1; D gene: NA; clone size: NA; J gene: TRBJ1-1; CDR3 DNA: TGCAGTGCTAGGTCCCCGAGCACTGAAGCTTTCTTT; CDR3 protein: CSARSPSTEAFF
V gene: TRBV2; D gene: TRBD1; clone size: NA; J gene: TRBJ1-2; CDR3 DNA: TGTGCCAGCAGATGGACAGGGGACTTTGGCTACACCTTC; CDR3 protein: CASRWTGDFGYTF
V gene: TRBV7-3; D gene: NA; clone size: once; J gene: TRBJ2-1; CDR3 DNA: TGTGCCAGCAGCCCGGGGGGCGCGTACAATGAGCAGTTCTTC; CDR3 protein: CASSPGGAYNEQFF
V gene: TRBV6-5; D gene: NA; clone size: NA; J gene: TRBJ1-1; CDR3 DNA: TGTGCCAGCAGTTACCATGACAGGAACACTGAAGCTTTCTTT; CDR3 protein: CASSYHDRNTEAFF
V gene: TRBV12-3/TRBV12-4; D gene: TRBD1; clone size: NA; J gene: TRBJ1-6; CDR3 DNA: TGTGCCAGCAGGTGGGACAGAGATAATTCACCCCTCCACTTT; CDR3 protein: CASRWDRDNSPLHF